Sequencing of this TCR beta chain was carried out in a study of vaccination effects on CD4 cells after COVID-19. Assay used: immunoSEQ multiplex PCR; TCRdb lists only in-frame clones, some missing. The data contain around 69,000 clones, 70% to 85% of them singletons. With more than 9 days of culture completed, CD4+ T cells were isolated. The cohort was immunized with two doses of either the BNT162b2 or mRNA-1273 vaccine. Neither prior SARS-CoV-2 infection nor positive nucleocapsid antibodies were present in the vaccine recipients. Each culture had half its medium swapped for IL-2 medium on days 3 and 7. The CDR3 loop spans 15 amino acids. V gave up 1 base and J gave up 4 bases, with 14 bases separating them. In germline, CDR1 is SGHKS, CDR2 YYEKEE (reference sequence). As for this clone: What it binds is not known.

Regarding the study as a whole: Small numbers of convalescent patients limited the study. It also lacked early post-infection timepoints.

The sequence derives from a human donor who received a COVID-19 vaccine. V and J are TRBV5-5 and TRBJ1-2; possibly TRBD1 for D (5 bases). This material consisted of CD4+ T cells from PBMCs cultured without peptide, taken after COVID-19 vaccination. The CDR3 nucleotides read TGTGCCAGCAGCTTGACCCGGCAGGGACCCTATGGCTACACCTTC. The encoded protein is CASSLTRQGPYGYTF.